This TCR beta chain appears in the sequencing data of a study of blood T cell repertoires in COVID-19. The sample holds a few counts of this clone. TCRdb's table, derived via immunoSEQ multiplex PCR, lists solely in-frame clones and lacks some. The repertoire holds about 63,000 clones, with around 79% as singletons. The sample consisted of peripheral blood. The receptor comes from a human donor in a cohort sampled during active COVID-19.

The chain's CDR3 is CASSVSGTSAGELFF. CDR3 coding DNA: TGTGCCAGCAGCGTTTCCGGGACTAGTGCCGGGGAGCTGTTTTTT. The J gene is TRBJ2-2, the V gene TRBV9; 8 bases agree with TRBD2. Germline V gives CDR1 SGDLS, CDR2 YYNGEE. Unmatched junction bases numbered 6, after V lost 2 bases and J lost 6 bases. The CDR3 consists of 15 residues.